A single sample gave rise to the 16 T cell receptor beta chains below, sequenced in a study of PD-L1 blockade in urothelial cancer. Time point of the sample: pretreatment peripheral blood. Profiled with immunoSEQ multiplex PCR; TCRdb holds only in-frame clones, not every one. The data show tens of thousands of clones, around 85% seen once. Sequences were derived from PBMCs, sampled around atezolizumab (anti-PD-L1) treatment. The receptors originated from a man in his sixties with urothelial cancer.

J is TRBJ2-7 and V is TRBV27; possible D gene TRBD1, 5 bases. V lost 6 bases to trimming and J lost 5 bases, with 20 bases between them. This CDR3 has 15 amino acids. The germline V gene has CDR1 MNHEY and CDR2 SMNVEV (reference sequence). The CDR3 sequence: CASRPIQDTQDEQYF. CDR3 sequence (DNA): TGTGCCAGCAGGCCTATACAGGACACGCAGGACGAGCAGTACTTC.

The chain recombines TRBV28 with TRBJ1-4; D is unclear. The CDR3 sequence is 11 residues long. Germline V gene lookup returns CDR1 MDHEN and CDR2 SYDVKM. V lost 6 bases to trimming and J lost 5 bases, with 4 bases between them. The CDR3 DNA sequence: TGTGCCAGCAGCTCCAATGAAAAACTGTTTTTT. Protein: CASSSNEKLFF.

The V gene is TRBV6-5, the J gene TRBJ1-5, with D possibly being TRBD1 (5 bases). The CDR3 is 13 amino acids. Germline V gene sequence: CDR1 MNHEY, CDR2 SVGAGI. V lost 0 bases and J 11 bases, leaving 11 bases between the germline ends. The CDR3 is CASSYSQGGAQHF. DNA of the CDR3: TGTGCCAGCAGTTACTCTCAGGGCGGGGCCCAGCATTTT.

CDR3 in amino acids: CASSLAGVVDTQYF. The CDR3, as DNA: TGCGCCAGCAGCTTGGCGGGGGTGGTGGATACGCAGTATTTT. This chain connects TRBV5-1 to TRBJ2-3, with D perhaps TRBD2 (6 bases). With 0 bases removed from V and 6 bases from J, the gap between germline ends came to 11 bases. The length of the CDR3 is 14 residues. Germline assignment: CDR1 SGHRS and CDR2 YFSETQ.

The CDR3 DNA is TGTGCCAGCAGCTCTGGAGGGGAGGCTAATGAAAAACTGTTTTTT. It encodes CASSSGGEANEKLFF. The chain is built from TRBV5-4 and TRBJ1-4, with D perhaps matching TRBD1 (5 bases). Germline CDR1 and CDR2: SGHNT and YYREEE (reference sequence). This CDR3 spans 15 amino acids. With 3 bases removed from V and 3 bases from J, the gap between germline ends came to 12 bases.

The chain carries TRBV2 and TRBJ1-2; 10 nucleotides match TRBD1. The CDR3 is 14 residues long. Germline V gene lookup returns CDR1 SNHLY and CDR2 FYNNEI. The V segment lost 5 bases and the J segment 8 bases; nucleotides outside the gene matches: 8. CDR3 DNA: TGTGCCAGCAGTTACCGGGACAGGGGAATCGGCTACACCTTC. Residues: CASSYRDRGIGYTF.

CDR3 bases: TGTGCCAGCAGCTTAGGGGGCAGCTCCCAAGAGACCCAGTACTTC. The encoded protein is CASSLGGSSQETQYF. This chain connects TRBV7-3 to TRBJ2-5, with D possibly matching TRBD1 (6 bases). The germline gives CDR1 SGHTA, CDR2 FQGTGA. The CDR3 has 15 residues. Trimming shortened V by 2 bases and J by 1 base, and 11 bases separated the two germline ends.

In this sample, this clone turned up a few times. The V and J genes are TRBV28 and TRBJ2-1, with 13 bases identical to TRBD2. Per germline, CDR1 MDHEN and CDR2 SYDVKM. Trimming took 3 bases from V and 6 from J; bases not matched to a gene: 8. This CDR3 is built from 17 residues. This chain's CDR3 is CASSFWSGLAGRNEQFF. In nucleotides, the CDR3 is TGTGCCAGCAGTTTTTGGTCGGGACTAGCGGGACGCAATGAGCAGTTCTTC.

This clone has more than one count but fewer than ten. The chain combines TRBV19 with TRBJ1-5; TRBD1 matches at 7 bases. The CDR3 is 14 residues long. The V and J ends lost 8 bases and 8 bases, in that order; junction bases with no gene match: 12. Germline V CDR1 and CDR2: LNHDA, SQIVND (reference sequence). The CDR3 sequence: CASSYRGLGKPQHF. The DNA of the CDR3 is TGTGCCAGTTCATACAGGGGCTTAGGGAAGCCCCAGCATTTT. The complete variable domain, with remaining parts taken from reference TRBV19 and TRBJ1-5, reads DGGITQSPKYLFRKEGQNVTLSCEQNLNHDAMYWYRQDPGQGLRLIYYSQIVNDFQKGDIAEGYSVSREKKESFPLTVTSAQKNPTAFYLCASSYRGLGKPQHFGDGTRLSIL.

The chain recombines TRBV6-5 with TRBJ2-1; no definite D call. The V end was cut by 2 bases, the J end by 3 bases, with 5 bases between. The CDR3 totals 13 residues. Per the germline V gene, CDR1 is MNHEY and CDR2 is SVGAGI. This chain's CDR3 is CASSYANYNEQFF. In DNA, the CDR3 is TGTGCCAGCAGTTACGCTAACTACAATGAGCAGTTCTTC.

The chain joins TRBV5-5 to TRBJ2-3; 10 nucleotides align to TRBD1. The CDR3 is made up of 17 amino acids. With 2 bases clipped from V and 3 bases from J, the junction kept 9 bases outside the gene matches. The germline gives CDR1 SGHKS, CDR2 YYEKEE (reference sequence). Written as DNA, the CDR3 is TGTGCCAGCAGCTTTTCTATCCGGGACAGGGGAACAGATACGCAGTATTTT. It yields the protein CASSFSIRDRGTDTQYF.

This clone was observed once. The chain has TRBV2 and TRBJ1-2, with D possibly TRBD1 on 6 matching bases. The CDR3 runs 13 residues. In germline, CDR1 is SNHLY, CDR2 FYNNEI. CDR3 coding DNA: TGTGGCGATGGAGCAGGGGAGGGCTATGGCTACACCTTC. The encoded protein is CGDGAGEGYGYTF.

The CDR3 is CASSLGGGARGQPQHF. In nucleotides, the CDR3 is TGTGCCAGCAGCTTAGGGGGTGGAGCCCGGGGGCAGCCCCAGCATTTT. The chain couples TRBV7-2 to TRBJ1-5; D possibly corresponds to TRBD1 (5 bases). V shed 1 base and J shed 7 bases, with 17 bases lying between them. The germline V gene has CDR1 SGHTA and CDR2 FQGNSA. This CDR3 has 16 amino acids.

The rearrangement joins TRBV6-1 to TRBJ1-1; D unclear. Germline loops: CDR1 MNHNS, CDR2 SASEGT. V lost 3 bases, J lost 1 base, and 18 bases lay in between. The CDR3 runs to 17 residues. The CDR3 is CASSDSGLKSKNTEAFF. Here the CDR3 DNA reads TGTGCCAGCAGTGATTCAGGCCTCAAAAGTAAGAACACTGAAGCTTTCTTT.

V usage is TRBV10-3 and J usage is TRBJ2-1; 11 nucleotides line up with TRBD2. CDR3 size: 15 residues. V was clipped by 6 bases and J by 7 bases; unmatched bases: 8. Germline V gene lookup returns CDR1 ENHRY and CDR2 SYGVKD. The CDR3 is CAIRPTSGSGNEQFF. The CDR3 DNA is TGTGCCATCAGACCTACTAGCGGGAGTGGAAATGAGCAGTTCTTC.

This chain uses TRBV28 with TRBJ2-3; 11 bases agree with TRBD2. V lost 0 bases and J lost 5; bases outside the gene matches: 7. The CDR3 has 17 residues. The germline gives CDR1 MDHEN, CDR2 SYDVKM. The CDR3 is CASSLWRVAGGVDTQYF. The DNA for the CDR3 is TGTGCCAGCAGTTTATGGAGAGTAGCGGGAGGGGTAGATACGCAGTATTTT.